Below are 27 T cell receptor beta chains sequenced from a single sample in a study of T cell changes during pregnancy in multiple sclerosis. Data came from immunoSEQ multiplex PCR; TCRdb stores just in-frame clones and leaves some out. The sample yields approximately 92,000 clones, under 95% seen once. The material was peripheral blood, obtained in the first trimester of pregnancy. The receptors originated from a female donor with multiple sclerosis, enrolled in a pregnancy study.

The gene calls are TRBV6-5 and TRBJ2-3; 7 bases are shared with TRBD2. The ends lost 6 bases at V and 0 bases at J; junction bases unmatched: 6. Germline-derived CDR1 and CDR2 are MNHEY and SVGAGI. The CDR3 has 15 residues. CDR3 DNA sequence: TGTGCCAGCAGGCCTAGCGGTCCAAGCACAGATACGCAGTATTTT. It encodes CASRPSGPSTDTQYF.

The rearrangement links TRBV13 to TRBJ2-5; 15 nucleotides agree with TRBD2. Germline values: CDR1 PRHDT, CDR2 FYEKMQ (reference sequence). The CDR3 totals 21 residues. J lost 3 bases, V lost 1 base, and 15 bases had no gene match. For the CDR3, the DNA is TGTGCCAGCAGCTTAGACCTACTGGGGACTAGCGGGAGGCCGGGGGAAGAGACCCAGTACTTC. Its translation is CASSLDLLGTSGRPGEETQYF.

The CDR3 DNA sequence: TGTGCCACCAGCAGAGCTTGGAGGGGCAGAATTACGAACACCGGGGAGCTGTTTTTT. This translates into CATSRAWRGRITNTGELFF. V and J are TRBV15 and TRBJ2-2; maybe TRBD2 (6 bases). Germline V lookup: CDR1 LNHNV, CDR2 YYDKDF (reference sequence). The CDR3 contains 19 residues. The V end was cut by 1 base, the J end by 0 bases, with 18 bases between. Full variable domain (outside the CDR3, taken from reference TRBV15 and TRBJ2-2): DAMVIQNPRYQVTQFGKPVTLSCSQTLNHNVMYWYQQKSSQAPKLLFHYYDKDFNNEADTPDNFQSRRPNTSFCFLDIRSPGLGDTAMYLCATSRAWRGRITNTGELFFGEGSRLTVL.

This clone was picked up one time. This chain connects TRBV28 to TRBJ1-4; weak D call: TRBD1 (5 bases). CDR3 length: 14 amino acids. V dropped 7 bases and J dropped 8 bases, with 17 bases sitting between them. CDR1 and CDR2 (germline): MDHEN, SYDVKM. CDR3 protein: CASTGGVTGEKLFF. For the CDR3, the DNA is TGTGCCAGCACTGGCGGGGTTACAGGCGAAAAACTGTTTTTT. The full variable domain, completed using reference TRBV28 and TRBJ1-4, is DVKVTQSSRYLVKRTGEKVFLECVQDMDHENMFWYRQDPGLGLRLIYFSYDVKMKEKGDIPEGYSVSREKKERFSLILESASTNQTSMYLCASTGGVTGEKLFFGSGTQLSVL.

The chain joins TRBV5-4 to TRBJ2-3; 10 positions agree with TRBD2. Germline CDR1 SGHNT, CDR2 YYREEE (reference sequence). V was clipped by 2 bases and J by 4 bases; unmatched bases: 10. The CDR3 has 17 amino acids. The DNA for the CDR3 is TGTGCCAGCAGCTTTCCCCTAGCGGGAGTGGGGCCAGATACGCAGTATTTT. Its translation: CASSFPLAGVGPDTQYF.

The V and J genes are TRBV7-6 and TRBJ2-1; possibly TRBD1 for D (5 bases). Between the trimmed V and J ends, which lost 5 bases and 2 bases, there was a span of 13 bases. Per germline, CDR1 SGHVS and CDR2 FNYEAQ. The CDR3 runs 15 residues. In nucleotides, the CDR3 is TGTGCCAGCAGCCCTGGACATCTAACCTACAATGAGCAGTTCTTC. It specifies CASSPGHLTYNEQFF.

J is TRBJ2-7 and V is TRBV30, with 12 nucleotides matching TRBD1. The germline V gene encodes CDR1 GTSNPN and CDR2 SVGIG (reference sequence). This CDR3 region has 14 residues. V lost 5 bases to trimming and J lost 4 bases; unmatched junction nucleotides: 6. For the CDR3, the DNA is TGTGCCTGGGGGGGACAGGGGGCTTGGTACGAGCAGTACTTC. It translates to CAWGGQGAWYEQYF.

This clone was picked up one time. The chain is built from TRBV5-6 and TRBJ2-7, with 10 bases lining up with TRBD1. Germline lookup yields CDR1 SGHDT and CDR2 YYEEEE. This CDR3 has 13 residues. The J segment lost 4 bases and the V segment lost 3 bases, leaving 1 base of the junction unmatched. The CDR3 DNA reads TGTGCCAGCAGCTGGGGACAGGGGTACGAGCAGTACTTC. Translated: CASSWGQGYEQYF.

The chain recombines TRBV6-1 with TRBJ1-1; D call uncertain. The germline CDR1 and CDR2 sequences are MNHNS and SASEGT. CDR3 length: 14 amino acids. V was pared by 4 bases and J by 4 bases, with 13 bases between. The CDR3 spells CASSVEFVVTEAFF. The CDR3 DNA sequence: TGTGCCAGCAGTGTGGAGTTTGTCGTCACTGAAGCTTTCTTT.

The chain employs TRBV7-9 and TRBJ1-1; maybe TRBD1 (5 bases). From germline, CDR1 is SEHNR and CDR2 FQNEAQ (reference sequence). The length of the CDR3 is 13 residues. The V end lost 0 bases, the J end lost 8 bases, and 10 bases lay between the germline ends. The CDR3: CASSLASQGEAFF. CDR3 nucleotide sequence: TGTGCCAGCAGCTTAGCGTCCCAGGGAGAAGCTTTCTTT.

In its sample, this clone was seen a few times. The sample has other DNA sequences that encode this CDR3 too. The gene calls are TRBV5-4 and TRBJ2-7; the D is unclear. This CDR3 has 12 amino acids. CDR1 is SGHNT, CDR2 YYREEE, per germline (reference sequence). V lost 0 bases to trimming and J lost 7 bases, with 8 bases between them. CDR3 DNA sequence: TGTGCCAGCAGCTTGGGTTCCGGGGAGCAGTACTTC. Residues: CASSLGSGEQYF.

The V call is TRBV5-1, the J call TRBJ1-1; TRBD1 is a possible D gene (6 bases). Germline V gene lookup returns CDR1 SGHRS and CDR2 YFSETQ. Trimming stripped 0 bases from V and 11 bases from J, with 17 bases between. The CDR3 runs to 14 residues. In DNA, the CDR3 is TGCGCCAGCAGCTTGGATCGTCAGGGGACCAGGGCTTTCTTT. It is translated as CASSLDRQGTRAFF.

V is TRBV7-9 and J is TRBJ1-1, with D unresolved. The length of the CDR3 is 15 residues. From germline, CDR1 is SEHNR and CDR2 FQNEAQ (reference sequence). The ends were cut back, 1 base at V and 0 bases at J, with 9 bases in the middle. The CDR3 protein is CASSLGRGMNTEAFF. CDR3 bases: TGTGCCAGCAGCTTAGGACGGGGTATGAACACTGAAGCTTTCTTT.

The chain carries TRBV4-1 and TRBJ1-1; no firm D call. The CDR3 runs 17 residues. CDR1 is MGHRA and CDR2 is YSYEKL in the germline V gene. V lost 6 bases and J 1 base, leaving 21 bases between the germline ends. CDR3 in amino acids: CASRQTTDLLTNTEAFF. CDR3 DNA: TGCGCCAGCAGACAAACCACAGACCTTCTTACGAACACTGAAGCTTTCTTT.

V usage is TRBV5-1 and J usage is TRBJ2-7; D possibly corresponds to TRBD1 (7 bases). Trimming left V 3 bases short and J 0 bases short, with 16 bases between. The germline V gene has CDR1 SGHRS and CDR2 YFSETQ. The CDR3 covers 16 residues. CDR3 DNA: TGCGCCAGCAGCTCGGGGGACAGCAGGAGCTCCTACGAGCAGTACTTC. This gives the protein CASSSGDSRSSYEQYF.

The rearrangement joins TRBV5-8 to TRBJ2-3; 7 bases agree with TRBD2. Trimming removed 0 bases from V and 4 bases from J; junction bases left unmatched: 5. The CDR3 has 15 amino acids. From germline, CDR1 is SGHTS and CDR2 YDEGEE. CDR3 DNA sequence: TGTGCCAGCAGCTTGGCGACTAGCTTCGCAGATACGCAGTATTTT. This encodes CASSLATSFADTQYF. Using reference TRBV5-8 and TRBJ2-3 for the parts outside the CDR3, the full variable domain is EAGVTQSPTHLIKTRGQQATLRCSPISGHTSVYWYQQALGLGLQFLLWYDEGEERNRGNFPPRFSGRQFPNYSSELNVNALELEDSALYLCASSLATSFADTQYFGPGTRLTVL.

The J gene is TRBJ2-1, the V gene TRBV6-4; 11 nucleotides line up with TRBD1. Germline V CDR1 and CDR2: MRHNA, SNTAGT. The CDR3 sequence is 19 residues long. Trimming cost V 2 bases and J 0 bases; bases outside gene matches: 9. The CDR3 coding sequence is TGTGCCAGCAGTGACACGGGACAGGGGGAATGGAGCTCCTACAATGAGCAGTTCTTC. Protein: CASSDTGQGEWSSYNEQFF.

Only a few counts were recorded for this clone. The chain recombines TRBV19 with TRBJ2-7; 8 bases are shared with TRBD1. From germline, CDR1 is LNHDA and CDR2 SQIVND (reference sequence). Trimming at V came to 5 bases and at J to 2 bases, leaving 5 bases not matched to a gene. This CDR3 region has 14 residues. CDR3 region: CASSPRQGPYEQYF. The CDR3 DNA reads as TGTGCCAGTAGTCCCAGACAGGGGCCCTACGAGCAGTACTTC.

The chain uses TRBV2 and TRBJ2-1, with a weak D call TRBD1 (7 bases). Germline loops: CDR1 SNHLY, CDR2 FYNNEI. The V end was cut by 7 bases, the J end by 5 bases, with 15 bases between. The CDR3 totals 14 residues. As DNA, the CDR3 is TGTGCCAGCACTTCAGGGGGGCGCGACAATGAGCAGTTCTTC. It translates to CASTSGGRDNEQFF.

This chain connects TRBV4-3 to TRBJ2-2, with TRBD2 as a possible D gene (6 bases). The V end lost 0 bases, the J end lost 4 bases, and 12 bases lay between the germline ends. The germline CDR1 and CDR2 sequences are LGHNA and YSLEER. The CDR3 length is 16 residues. The CDR3 reads CASSQETSSGTGELFF. The CDR3 bases are TGCGCCAGCAGCCAAGAGACTAGTAGTGGCACCGGGGAGCTGTTTTTT.

J is TRBJ1-2 and V is TRBV19, with 9 bases fitting TRBD1. The V segment lost 3 bases and the J segment 8 bases; nucleotides outside the gene matches: 4. There are 13 residues in the CDR3. Germline V gene lookup returns CDR1 LNHDA and CDR2 SQIVND (reference sequence). The CDR3 sequence: CASSIGQGKGYTF. The CDR3 region has the DNA TGTGCCAGTAGTATCGGACAGGGGAAAGGCTACACCTTC.

CDR3 protein: CASRSQGGVHF. The CDR3 bases are TGTGCCAGTCGTTCCCAAGGAGGGGTGCATTTT. The chain couples TRBV19 to TRBJ1-5, with D maybe TRBD1 (5 bases). CDR1 is LNHDA and CDR2 is SQIVND in the germline V gene (reference sequence). Trimming took 8 bases from V and 15 from J, leaving 17 bases between them. The CDR3 has 11 residues.

The chain couples TRBV11-3 to TRBJ1-5; no firm D call. The CDR3 has 11 amino acids. V was pared by 3 bases and J by 8 bases, with 5 bases between. Per the germline V gene, CDR1 is SGHNT and CDR2 is YENEEA. The CDR3 loop is CASSFREPQHF. The CDR3, as DNA: TGTGCCAGCAGCTTCCGTGAGCCCCAGCATTTT.

V usage is TRBV15 and J usage is TRBJ2-1; the D gene is possibly TRBD2 (6 bases). The V end lost 0 bases, the J end lost 10 bases, and 22 bases lay between the germline ends. In germline, CDR1 is LNHNV, CDR2 YYDKDF (reference sequence). CDR3 length: 17 residues. CDR3 residues: CATSRDPARGRLGEQFF. Here the CDR3 DNA reads TGTGCCACCAGCAGAGACCCAGCGCGGGGACGTTTGGGGGAGCAGTTCTTC. Based on the CDR3 plus reference TRBV15 and TRBJ2-1, the full variable domain is DAMVIQNPRYQVTQFGKPVTLSCSQTLNHNVMYWYQQKSSQAPKLLFHYYDKDFNNEADTPDNFQSRRPNTSFCFLDIRSPGLGDTAMYLCATSRDPARGRLGEQFFGPGTRLTVL.

The CDR3 region is CASKDRRRGNTEAFF. CDR3 nucleotide sequence: TGTGCCAGCAAGGATAGGCGGAGGGGGAACACTGAAGCTTTCTTT. This sequence joins TRBV6-5 and TRBJ1-1; TRBD1 might be the D (5 bases). Trimming removed 7 bases at V and 1 base at J, with 16 bases between. The CDR3 spans 15 residues. The germline gives CDR1 MNHEY, CDR2 SVGAGI.

Only one count was recorded for this clone. The gene calls are TRBV7-7 and TRBJ1-5, with D tentatively TRBD1 (5 bases). V lost 1 base and J lost 7, with 8 bases in between. Germline V gene data show CDR1 as SSHAT and CDR2 as FNYEAQ (reference sequence). The CDR3 runs 13 residues. The CDR3 region is CASSLGWGQPQHF. CDR3 bases: TGTGCCAGCAGCTTAGGGTGGGGCCAGCCCCAGCATTTT.

The rearrangement links TRBV28 to TRBJ2-7, with D maybe TRBD2 (6 bases). The germline V gene encodes CDR1 MDHEN and CDR2 SYDVKM. V lost 7 bases and J 2 bases, leaving 12 bases between the germline ends. The CDR3 consists of 13 residues. The chain's CDR3 is CASTPSATYEQYF. The CDR3 DNA reads as TGTGCCAGCACCCCTAGCGCCACCTACGAGCAGTACTTC.